This section outlines one T cell receptor (beta chain) sequence together with its context. Trimming stripped 5 bases from V and 3 bases from J, with 17 bases between. From germline, CDR1 is SGHTA and CDR2 FQGNSA. CDR3 size: 15 residues. The data originate from a study of cytotoxic CD8 clonotypes in ibrutinib-treated CLL. Study-level background: Patients attained approximately 25 partial and 2 complete responses; at median approximately 68 months, approximately 14 remained remitted while around twelve progressed.

Only in-frame clones appear in the TCRdb table, and some are missing; sequencing was by immunoSEQ multiplex PCR. This sample yields about 120,000 clones, of which more than 55% are seen a single time; about 40% belongs to the top ten. This TCR came from a human donor with chronic lymphocytic leukemia. The sequences come from PBMCs, collected after 24 months of ibrutinib treatment. The rearrangement links TRBV7-2 to TRBJ2-7, with a tentative D call TRBD1 (6 bases). CDR3 bases: TGTGCCAGCAGCACCGCGACAGGTGAGGGCTACGAGCAGTACTTC. This translates into CASSTATGEGYEQYF.